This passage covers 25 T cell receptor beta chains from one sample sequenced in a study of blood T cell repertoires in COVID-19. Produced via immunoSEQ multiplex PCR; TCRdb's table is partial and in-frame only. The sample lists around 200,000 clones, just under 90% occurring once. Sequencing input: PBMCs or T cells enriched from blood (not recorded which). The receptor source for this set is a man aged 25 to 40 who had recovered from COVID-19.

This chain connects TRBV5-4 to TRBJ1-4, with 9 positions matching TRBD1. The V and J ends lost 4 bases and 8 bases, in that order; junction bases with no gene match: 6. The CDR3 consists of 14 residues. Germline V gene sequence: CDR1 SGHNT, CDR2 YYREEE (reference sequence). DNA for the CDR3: TGTGCCAGCAGCCTGGGACAGGGACGCGAAAAACTGTTTTTT. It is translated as CASSLGQGREKLFF. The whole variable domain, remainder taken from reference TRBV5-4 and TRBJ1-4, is ETGVTQSPTHLIKTRGQQVTLRCSSQSGHNTVSWYQQALGQGPQFIFQYYREEENGRGNFPPRFSGLQFPNYSSELNVNALELDDSALYLCASSLGQGREKLFFGSGTQLSVL.

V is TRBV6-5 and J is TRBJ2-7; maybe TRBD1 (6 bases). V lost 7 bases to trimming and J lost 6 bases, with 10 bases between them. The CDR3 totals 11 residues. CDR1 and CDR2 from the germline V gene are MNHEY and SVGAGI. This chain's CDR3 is CASIQGSEQYF. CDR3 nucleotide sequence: TGTGCCAGCATACAGGGATCCGAGCAGTACTTC.

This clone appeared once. CDR3 coding DNA: TGTGCCAGCAGTTATCGAGCGGGAGAGTTGGCAGATACGCAGTATTTT. Translating gives CASSYRAGELADTQYF. The chain employs TRBV6-6 and TRBJ2-3; 8 nucleotides line up with TRBD2. Germline assignment: CDR1 MNHNY and CDR2 SVGAGI (reference sequence). This CDR3 region has 16 residues. Trimming cost V 3 bases and J 4 bases; bases outside gene matches: 9.

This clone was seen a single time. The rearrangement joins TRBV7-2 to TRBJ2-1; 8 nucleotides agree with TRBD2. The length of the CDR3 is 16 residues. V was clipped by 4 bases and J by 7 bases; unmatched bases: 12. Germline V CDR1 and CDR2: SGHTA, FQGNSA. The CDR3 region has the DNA TGTGCCAGCAGCTCACCAGCGGGAGTTCATAAGAATGAGCAGTTCTTC. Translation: CASSSPAGVHKNEQFF.

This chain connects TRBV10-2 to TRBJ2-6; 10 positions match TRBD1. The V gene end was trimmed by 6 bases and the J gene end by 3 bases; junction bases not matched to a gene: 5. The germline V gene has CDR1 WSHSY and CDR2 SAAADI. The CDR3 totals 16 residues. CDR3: CASSNDRGRGANVLTF. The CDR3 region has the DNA TGCGCCAGCAGCAACGACAGGGGGCGTGGGGCCAACGTCCTGACTTTC.

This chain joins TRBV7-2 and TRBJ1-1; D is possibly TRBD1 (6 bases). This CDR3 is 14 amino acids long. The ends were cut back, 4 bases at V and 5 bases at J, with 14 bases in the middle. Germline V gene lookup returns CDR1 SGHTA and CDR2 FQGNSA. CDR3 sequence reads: CASSWAGDRTEAFF. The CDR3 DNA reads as TGTGCCAGCAGCTGGGCAGGGGATCGGACTGAAGCTTTCTTT.

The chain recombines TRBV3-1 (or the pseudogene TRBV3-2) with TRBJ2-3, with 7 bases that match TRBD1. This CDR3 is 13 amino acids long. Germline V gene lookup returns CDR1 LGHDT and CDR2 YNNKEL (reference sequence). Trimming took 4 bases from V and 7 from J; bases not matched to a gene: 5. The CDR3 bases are TGTGCCAGCAGCCGAACGACAGGGCATACGCAGTATTTT. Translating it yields CASSRTTGHTQYF.

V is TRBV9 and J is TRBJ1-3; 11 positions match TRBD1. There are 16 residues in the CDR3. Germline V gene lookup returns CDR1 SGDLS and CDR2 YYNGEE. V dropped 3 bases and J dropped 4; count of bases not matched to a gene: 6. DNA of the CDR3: TGTGCCAGCAGCGGACCCGGGACAGGGGGAGGAAACACCATATATTTT. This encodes CASSGPGTGGGNTIYF. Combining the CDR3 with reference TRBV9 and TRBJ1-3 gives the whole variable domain DSGVTQTPKHLITATGQRVTLRCSPRSGDLSVYWYQQSLDQGLQFLIQYYNGEERAKGNILERFSAQQFPDLHSELNLSSLELGDSALYFCASSGPGTGGGNTIYFGEGSWLTVV.

The CDR3 sequence is CASSLVGRESYNEQFF. The CDR3 region has the DNA TGTGCCAGCAGCTTAGTAGGGCGGGAGTCCTACAATGAGCAGTTCTTC. The chain employs TRBV7-6 and TRBJ2-1, with 7 bases identical to TRBD2. Germline V gene sequence: CDR1 SGHVS, CDR2 FNYEAQ. The V and J ends lost 1 base and 1 base, in that order; junction bases with no gene match: 4. This CDR3 spans 16 amino acids.

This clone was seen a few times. The CDR3 spells CASSRVSGGASYEQFF. The DNA of the CDR3 is TGCGCCAGCAGCCGCGTTAGCGGGGGGGCTTCCTATGAGCAGTTCTTC. This rearrangement joins TRBV5-1 to TRBJ2-1; 11 bases fit TRBD2. CDR1 and CDR2 from the germline V gene are SGHRS and YFSETQ. J gave up 8 bases and V 4 bases, and 11 bases lay outside the gene matches. This CDR3 has 16 residues.

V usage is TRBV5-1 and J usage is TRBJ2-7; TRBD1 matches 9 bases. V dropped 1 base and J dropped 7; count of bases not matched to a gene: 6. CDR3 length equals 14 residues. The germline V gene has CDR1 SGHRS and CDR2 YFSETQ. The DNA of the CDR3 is TGCGCCAGCAGCTTGAGTGGGACAGGGCTTGAGCAGTACTTC. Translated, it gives CASSLSGTGLEQYF. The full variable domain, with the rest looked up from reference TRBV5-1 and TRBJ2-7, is KAGVTQTPRYLIKTRGQQVTLSCSPISGHRSVSWYQQTPGQGLQFLFEYFSETQRNKGNFPGRFSGRQFSNSRSEMNVSTLELGDSALYLCASSLSGTGLEQYFGPGTRLTVT.

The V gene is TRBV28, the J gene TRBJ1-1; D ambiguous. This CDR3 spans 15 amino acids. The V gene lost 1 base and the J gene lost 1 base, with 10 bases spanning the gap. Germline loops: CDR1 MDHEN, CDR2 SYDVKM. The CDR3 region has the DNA TGTGCCAGCAGTTTATTACGGGGTTCGAACACTGAAGCTTTCTTT. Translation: CASSLLRGSNTEAFF.

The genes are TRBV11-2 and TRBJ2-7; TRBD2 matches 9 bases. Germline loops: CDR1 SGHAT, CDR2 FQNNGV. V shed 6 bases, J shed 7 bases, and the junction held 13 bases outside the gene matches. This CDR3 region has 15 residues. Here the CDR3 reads CASSNISGRPREQYF. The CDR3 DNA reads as TGTGCCAGCAGTAACATTAGCGGGAGACCTCGGGAGCAGTACTTC.

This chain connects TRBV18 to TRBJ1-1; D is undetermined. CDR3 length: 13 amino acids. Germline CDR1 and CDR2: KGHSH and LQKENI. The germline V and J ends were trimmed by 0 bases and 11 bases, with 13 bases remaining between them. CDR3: CASSPPSQAEAFF. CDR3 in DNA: TGTGCCAGCTCACCACCTTCGCAGGCCGAGGCTTTCTTT.

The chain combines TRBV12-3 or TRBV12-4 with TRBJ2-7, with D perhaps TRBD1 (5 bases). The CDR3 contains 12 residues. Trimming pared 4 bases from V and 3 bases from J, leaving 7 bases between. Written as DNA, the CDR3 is TGTGCCAGCAGTTCCGACAGCTACGAGCAGTACTTC. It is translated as CASSSDSYEQYF.

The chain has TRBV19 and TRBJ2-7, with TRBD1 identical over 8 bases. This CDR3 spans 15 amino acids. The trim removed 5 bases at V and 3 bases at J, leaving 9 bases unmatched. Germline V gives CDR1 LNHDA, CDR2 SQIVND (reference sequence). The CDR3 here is CASSSDDRGFYEQYF. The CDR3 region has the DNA TGTGCCAGTAGTTCCGACGACAGGGGTTTCTACGAGCAGTACTTC. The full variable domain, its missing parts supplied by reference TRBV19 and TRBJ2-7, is DGGITQSPKYLFRKEGQNVTLSCEQNLNHDAMYWYRQDPGQGLRLIYYSQIVNDFQKGDIAEGYSVSREKKESFPLTVTSAQKNPTAFYLCASSSDDRGFYEQYFGPGTRLTVT.

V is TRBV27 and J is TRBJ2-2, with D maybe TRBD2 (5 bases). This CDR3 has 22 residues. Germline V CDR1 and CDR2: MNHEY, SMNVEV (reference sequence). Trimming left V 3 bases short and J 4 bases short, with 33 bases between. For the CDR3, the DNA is TGTGCCAGCAGTTTTCTCTATTTGCCTAGCATTGCCCCGAAGGTGTCCACCGGGGAGCTGTTTTTT. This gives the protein CASSFLYLPSIAPKVSTGELFF.

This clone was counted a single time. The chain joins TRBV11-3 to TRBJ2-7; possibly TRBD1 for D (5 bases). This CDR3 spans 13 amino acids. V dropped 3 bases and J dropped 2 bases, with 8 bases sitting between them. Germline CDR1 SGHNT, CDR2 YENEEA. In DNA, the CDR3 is TGTGCCAGCAGCTTGGGGCCTGCCTACGAGCAGTACTTC. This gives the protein CASSLGPAYEQYF.

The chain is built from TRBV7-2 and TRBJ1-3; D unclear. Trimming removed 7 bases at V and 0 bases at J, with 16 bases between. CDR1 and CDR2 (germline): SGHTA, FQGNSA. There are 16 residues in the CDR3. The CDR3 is CASTPGLSYSGNTIYF. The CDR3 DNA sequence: TGTGCCAGCACACCGGGGTTAAGTTACTCTGGAAACACCATATATTTT.

As DNA, the CDR3 is TGTGCCAGCAGCTTAGAGGGAGTACTAGCGGAACCTAACACCGGGGAGCTGTTTTTT. Its protein is CASSLEGVLAEPNTGELFF. The genes are TRBV11-3 and TRBJ2-2, with TRBD2 matching 8 bases. CDR3 length: 19 amino acids. Germline-derived CDR1 and CDR2 are SGHNT and YENEEA. J lost 2 bases, V lost 0 bases, and 11 bases had no gene match. The full variable domain, in which reference TRBV11-3 and TRBJ2-2 provide the parts outside the CDR3, is EAGVVQSPRYKIIEKKQPVAFWCNPISGHNTLYWYLQNLGQGPELLIRYENEEAVDDSQLPKDRFSAERLKGVDSTLKIQPAELGDSAVYLCASSLEGVLAEPNTGELFFGEGSRLTVL.

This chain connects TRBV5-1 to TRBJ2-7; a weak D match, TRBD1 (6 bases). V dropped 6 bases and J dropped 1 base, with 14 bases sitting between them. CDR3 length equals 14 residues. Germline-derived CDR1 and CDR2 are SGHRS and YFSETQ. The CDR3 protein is CASKGQGSSYEQYF. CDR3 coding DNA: TGCGCCAGCAAGGGTCAGGGGAGTTCCTACGAGCAGTACTTC.

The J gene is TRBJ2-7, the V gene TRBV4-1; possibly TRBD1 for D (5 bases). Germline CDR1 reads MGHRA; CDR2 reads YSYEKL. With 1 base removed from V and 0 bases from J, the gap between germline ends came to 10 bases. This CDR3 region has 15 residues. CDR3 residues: CASSQGGQYSYEQYF. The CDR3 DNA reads TGCGCCAGCAGCCAAGGTGGACAATACTCCTACGAGCAGTACTTC.

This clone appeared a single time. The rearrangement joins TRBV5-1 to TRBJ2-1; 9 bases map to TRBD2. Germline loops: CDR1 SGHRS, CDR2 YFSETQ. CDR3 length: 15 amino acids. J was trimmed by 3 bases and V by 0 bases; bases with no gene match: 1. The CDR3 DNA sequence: TGCGCCAGCAGCTTGGTAGCGGGGGACTACAATGAGCAGTTCTTC. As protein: CASSLVAGDYNEQFF. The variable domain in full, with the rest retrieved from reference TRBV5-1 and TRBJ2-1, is KAGVTQTPRYLIKTRGQQVTLSCSPISGHRSVSWYQQTPGQGLQFLFEYFSETQRNKGNFPGRFSGRQFSNSRSEMNVSTLELGDSALYLCASSLVAGDYNEQFFGPGTRLTVL.

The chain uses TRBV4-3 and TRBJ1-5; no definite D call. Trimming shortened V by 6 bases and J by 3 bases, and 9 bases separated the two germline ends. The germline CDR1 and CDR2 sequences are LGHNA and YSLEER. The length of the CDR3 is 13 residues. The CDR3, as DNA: TGCGCCAGCAGTCGGGATTTCAATCAGCCCCAGCATTTT. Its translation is CASSRDFNQPQHF.

CDR3 sequence (DNA): TGTGCCAGCAGCGTGGCGGGAGGGCACTTTGAGCAGTTCTTC. It codes for CASSVAGGHFEQFF. The chain carries TRBV11-2 and TRBJ2-1; 9 bases agree with TRBD2. In germline, CDR1 is SGHAT, CDR2 FQNNGV. The CDR3 consists of 14 residues. Trimming at V came to 5 bases and at J to 9 bases, leaving 8 bases not matched to a gene.